This TCR beta chain was captured in a study of T-cell memory formation after mild COVID-19. This clonotype was counted between two and nine times. The V end lost 2 bases, the J end lost 5 bases, and 15 bases lay between the germline ends. Germline CDR1 MNHEY, CDR2 SVGAGI. This CDR3 region has 15 residues. From the 5' RACE reads, TCRdb called clonotypes with MiXCR, one entry per CDR3 protein. This table has just over 400,000 distinct CDR3 sequences, 20% to 30% appearing once. The sample consisted of PBMCs or a T cell subset sorted from them (not recorded which). The chain is built from TRBV6-5 and TRBJ2-5; D is possibly TRBD2 (6 bases). The receptor's source is an adult woman who had mild COVID-19 (a few samples of this study predate the infection). Cell type and time point are not known. The CDR3 coding sequence is TGTGCCAGCAGTTACGATCGGACTATGAGGGAGACCCAGTACTTC. Residues: CASSYDRTMRETQYF.